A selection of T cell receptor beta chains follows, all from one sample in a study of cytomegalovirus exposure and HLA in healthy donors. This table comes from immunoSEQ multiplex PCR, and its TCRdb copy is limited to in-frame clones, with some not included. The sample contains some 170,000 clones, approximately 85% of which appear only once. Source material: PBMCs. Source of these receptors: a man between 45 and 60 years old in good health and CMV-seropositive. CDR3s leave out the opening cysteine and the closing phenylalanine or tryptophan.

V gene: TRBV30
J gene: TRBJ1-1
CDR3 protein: AWIPTAGGRTEAF

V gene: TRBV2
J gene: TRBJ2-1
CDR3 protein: ASSRQNRVSFNEQF

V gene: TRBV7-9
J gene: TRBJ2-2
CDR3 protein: ASSPTGELF

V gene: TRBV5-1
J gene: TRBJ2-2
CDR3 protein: ASSSGLDGGELF

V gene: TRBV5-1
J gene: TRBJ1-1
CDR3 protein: ASSLQGTEAF

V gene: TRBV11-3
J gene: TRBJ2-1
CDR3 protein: ASSLGTSGSNEQF

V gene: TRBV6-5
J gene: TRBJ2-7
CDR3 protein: ASRLMTASYEQY

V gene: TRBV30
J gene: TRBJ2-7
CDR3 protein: AWSVGGSQVEQY

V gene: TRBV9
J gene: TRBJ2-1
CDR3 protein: ASSQRDAAGGEQF

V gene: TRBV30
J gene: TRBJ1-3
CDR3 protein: AWNQGLSGNTIY

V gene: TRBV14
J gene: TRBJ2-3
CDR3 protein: ASSQGGASTQY

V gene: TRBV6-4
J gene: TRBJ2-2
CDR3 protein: ASRFRSSTGELF

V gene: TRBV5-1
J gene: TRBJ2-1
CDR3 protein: ASSLGLAASGDNEQF

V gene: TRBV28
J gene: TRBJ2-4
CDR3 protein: ASSTGTSGNIQY

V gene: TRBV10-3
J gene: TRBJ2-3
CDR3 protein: AISEDPSAGGTDTQY

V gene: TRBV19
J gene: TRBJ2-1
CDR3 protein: ASSIVAGGSYNEQF

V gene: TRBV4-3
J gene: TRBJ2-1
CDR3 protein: ASSPSLASGIRYEQF

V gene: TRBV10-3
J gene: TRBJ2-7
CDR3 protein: AIRTRDSSYEQY

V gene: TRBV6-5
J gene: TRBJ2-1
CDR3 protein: ASRRDANNEQF

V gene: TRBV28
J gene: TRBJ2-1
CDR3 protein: ASSFLVAGGPDNEQF

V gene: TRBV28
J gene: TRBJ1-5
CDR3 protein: ASSWGTRNNQPQH

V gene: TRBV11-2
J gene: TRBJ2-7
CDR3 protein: ASSAGLATEQY

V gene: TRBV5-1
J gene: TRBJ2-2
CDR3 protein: ASSLELAGELF

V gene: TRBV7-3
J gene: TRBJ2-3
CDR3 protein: ASRQGRTSGGADTQY

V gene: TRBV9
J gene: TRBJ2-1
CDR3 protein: ASSVGGLAFSYNEQF

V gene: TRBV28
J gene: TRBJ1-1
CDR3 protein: ASSLSGQEAF

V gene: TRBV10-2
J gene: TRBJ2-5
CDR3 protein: ASSETRGLARETQY